This is a list of T cell receptor beta chains from one sample in a study of identical twins. TCRdb itself ran the 5' RACE reads through MiXCR, one entry per CDR3 protein. The sample consists of some 1,700,000 distinct CDR3 sequences, around 33% of them appearing once. Sequencing used cord blood. The receptor set was obtained from a newborn girl in good health. Each CDR3 is given with its conserved first and last residue. A D gene is named only where the DNA matches it firmly. Some rows have no size entry. The others give once, few or many, or a class for an expanded clone.

j_call | clone_size | d_call | v_call | cdr3_nt | cdr3_aa
TRBJ2-5 | . | . | TRBV2 | TGTGCCAGCTCCCCCGCAGGGTTCGCGACCCAGTACTTC | CASSPAGFATQYF
TRBJ2-7 | few | TRBD1 | TRBV12-3/TRBV12-4 | TGTGCCAGCAGTTTTGGTGGGACAGGGTTCGACGAGCAGTACTTC | CASSFGGTGFDEQYF
TRBJ1-1 | . | . | TRBV12-3/TRBV12-4 | TGTGCCAGCAGCGGACGGCGGGACACTGAAGCTTTCTTT | CASSGRRDTEAFF
TRBJ2-7 | few | . | TRBV20-1 | TGCAGTGCTAGCGGACCGATCTACGAGCAGTACTTC | CSASGPIYEQYF
TRBJ2-1 | once | TRBD1 | TRBV2 | TGTGCCAGCAGATGGACAGGGCCCTACAATGAGCAGTTCTTC | CASRWTGPYNEQFF
TRBJ2-1 | . | . | TRBV6-5 | TGTGCCAGCAGTTATACCCGGGAGTTCTACAATGAGCAGTCCTTC | CASSYTREFYNEQSF
TRBJ2-3 | few | . | TRBV10-3 | TGTGCCATCAGTGGCCGACTCCCATCAGATACGCAGTATTTT | CAISGRLPSDTQYF
TRBJ1-2 | few | . | TRBV7-2 | TGTGCCAGCAGCCCACCTTGGAGGGAGAGCTACACCTTC | CASSPPWRESYTF
TRBJ2-3 | . | . | TRBV12-3/TRBV12-4 | TGTGCCAGCAGTTCCCAGGGGTTGAACGCAGATACGCAGTATTTT | CASSSQGLNADTQYF
TRBJ1-1 | few | . | TRBV27 | TGTGCCAGCAGTCCCTTCACAGGGACCACTGAAGCTTTCTTT | CASSPFTGTTEAFF
TRBJ2-7 | . | . | TRBV20-1 | TGCAGTGCTAGAGTCCCGGCTGGATACAATGAGCAGTACTTC | CSARVPAGYNEQYF
TRBJ1-5 | . | . | TRBV7-6 | TGTGCCAGCAGCTTGCACCAGGGCAATCAGCCCCAGCATTTT | CASSLHQGNQPQHF
TRBJ2-1 | . | TRBD2 | TRBV3-1 | TGTGCCAGCAGCCGGCGGGGGGTTCGTGGCTCCTACAATGAGCAGTTCTTC | CASSRRGVRGSYNEQFF
TRBJ2-5 | . | TRBD2 | TRBV4-1 | TGCGCCAGCAGCCAAGATCCTCCTAGCGGGGACCAAGAGACCCAGTACTTC | CASSQDPPSGDQETQYF
TRBJ2-7 | . | . | TRBV3-1 | TGTGCCAGCAGCCAAGTGGCACGATACTCCTACGAGCAGTACTTC | CASSQVARYSYEQYF
TRBJ1-2 | . | . | TRBV12-3/TRBV12-4 | TGTGCCAGCAGTGAACAAACGTATAACTATGGCTACACCTTC | CASSEQTYNYGYTF
TRBJ1-1 | . | . | TRBV20-1 | TGCAGTGCTAGAGATCAAGTAAGGGACAATGAAGCTTTCTTT | CSARDQVRDNEAFF
TRBJ2-1 | many | TRBD2 | TRBV29-1 | TGCAGCGTTGTTCCCCTAGCGGGAGGGAACAATGAGCAGTTCTTC | CSVVPLAGGNNEQFF
TRBJ2-1 | many | TRBD1 | TRBV2 | TGTGCCAGCACTCGGGACAGGGGCTACAATGAGCAGTTCTTC | CASTRDRGYNEQFF
TRBJ2-1 | . | TRBD2 | TRBV30 | TGTGCCTGGTTAGCGGGGGCGAGGAATGAGCAGTTCTTC | CAWLAGARNEQFF
TRBJ2-7 | . | TRBD2 | TRBV3-1 | TGTGCCAGCAGCCAAGTTAACTGGCGGGAGGGCCTTGTGGGCTACGAGCAGTACTTC | CASSQVNWREGLVGYEQYF
TRBJ2-3 | . | TRBD2 | TRBV5-1 | TGCGCCAGCAGCTTATTAACCGGGACTAGAACAGATAAGCAGTATTTT | CASSLLTGTRTDKQYF
TRBJ2-1 | . | . | TRBV20-1 | TGCAGTGCTAGTTTGGGGGGGGGCCGTTATGAGCAGTTCTTC | CSASLGGGRYEQFF
TRBJ2-7 | few | TRBD1 | TRBV18 | TGTGCCAGCTCACCGCAGGGGACAGGACCATACGAGCAGTACTTC | CASSPQGTGPYEQYF
TRBJ2-5 | . | TRBD2 | TRBV20-1 | TGCAGTGCTAGAAGAGGACTAGCGACGGAGACCCAGTACTTC | CSARRGLATETQYF
TRBJ2-7 | many | . | TRBV5-1 | TGTGCCAGCAGTGCCAACTCCTACGAGCAGTACTTC | CASSANSYEQYF
TRBJ2-5 | few | TRBD2 | TRBV6-5 | TGTGCCAGCAGTCCCTCGGTTAAAGCGGGAGGTGAGACCCAGTACTTC | CASSPSVKAGGETQYF
TRBJ2-3 | . | . | TRBV29-1 | TGCAGCGTTGACTTTATTGGGGATACGCAGTATTTT | CSVDFIGDTQYF
TRBJ2-5 | . | . | TRBV20-1 | TGCAGTGCTAGAGATCTGGAACAGTCACCCGGGGAGACCCAGTACTTC | CSARDLEQSPGETQYF
TRBJ2-5 | . | TRBD1 | TRBV5-1 | TGCGCCAGCGGAATAACAGGGGAAGAGACCCAGTACTTC | CASGITGEETQYF
TRBJ2-1 | many | TRBD2 | TRBV27 | TGTGCCAGTTCAGGGTCGACTAGCGGGGCCTACAATGAGCAGTTCTTC | CASSGSTSGAYNEQFF
TRBJ2-7 | . | . | TRBV28 | TGTGCCAGCAGTCCCCAAAGCCGATATTCCTACAATGAGCAGTACTTC | CASSPQSRYSYNEQYF
TRBJ1-1 | once | TRBD1 | TRBV20-1 | TGCAGTGCGGACAGGGTCGAGAACACTGAAGCTTTCTTT | CSADRVENTEAFF
TRBJ2-5 | . | TRBD2 | TRBV29-1 | TGCAGCGTTGGGACTAGCGGGGGGGAGGAGCAGTACTTC | CSVGTSGGEEQYF
TRBJ2-6 | few | TRBD1 | TRBV20-1 | TGCAGTGCTGAGACAGGGGGCCTGTGGGGGGCCAACGTCCTGACTTTC | CSAETGGLWGANVLTF
TRBJ2-7 | once | . | TRBV7-2 | TGTGCCAGCAGCTCCTTGTGGCGGGGGCCTGACGAGCAGTACTTC | CASSSLWRGPDEQYF
TRBJ2-4 | . | TRBD2 | TRBV5-1 | TGCGCCAGCAGCTTGAGAGCGGGGGGACCAGCCAAAAACATTCAGTACTTC | CASSLRAGGPAKNIQYF